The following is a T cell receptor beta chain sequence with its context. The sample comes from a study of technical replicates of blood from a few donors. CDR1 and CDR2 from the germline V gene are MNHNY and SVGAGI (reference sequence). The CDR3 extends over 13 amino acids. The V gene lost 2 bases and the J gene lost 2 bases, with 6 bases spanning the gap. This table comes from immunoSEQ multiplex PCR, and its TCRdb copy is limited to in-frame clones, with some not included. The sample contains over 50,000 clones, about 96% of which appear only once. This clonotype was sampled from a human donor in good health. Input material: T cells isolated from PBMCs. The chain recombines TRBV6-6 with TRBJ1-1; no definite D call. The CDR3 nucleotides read TGTGCCAGCAGTTACACAAGTAACACTGAAGCTTTCTTT. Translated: CASSYTSNTEAFF.